One sample yielded the 24 T cell receptor beta chains listed below, sequenced in a study of blood T cells in healthy people across ages. The use of a sample-barcoded 5' primer and a J-beta primer mix characterized a second PCR of about 7 to 12 cycles. TCRdb processed the 5' RACE reads anew with MiXCR; each CDR3 protein has one entry. The table lists under 1,000,000 distinct CDR3 sequences, 46% of them singletons, with roughly 18% in the top ten. Material for sequencing was blood. These receptors were taken from an elderly man in good health.

The chain recombines TRBV5-1 with TRBJ1-1; D ambiguous. This CDR3 spans 13 amino acids. Germline V CDR1 and CDR2: SGHRS, YFSETQ. Between the trimmed V and J ends, which lost 4 bases and 1 base, there was a span of 8 bases. This CDR3 reads CASSGNKNTEAFF. CDR3 DNA: TGCGCCAGCAGCGGAAACAAGAACACTGAAGCTTTCTTT. Full variable domain (rest looked up from reference TRBV5-1 and TRBJ1-1): KAGVTQTPRYLIKTRGQQVTLSCSPISGHRSVSWYQQTPGQGLQFLFEYFSETQRNKGNFPGRFSGRQFSNSRSEMNVSTLELGDSALYLCASSGNKNTEAFFGQGTRLTVV.

V and J are TRBV6-5 and TRBJ1-2; the match to TRBD1 covers 9 bases. Germline values: CDR1 MNHEY, CDR2 SVGAGI. This CDR3 has 15 residues. V shed 2 bases and J 2 bases; nucleotides not matched to a gene: 3. This chain's CDR3 is CASSYRGQGNYGYTF. CDR3 DNA sequence: TGTGCCAGCAGTTACCGCGGACAGGGGAACTATGGCTACACCTTC.

The V and J genes are TRBV30 and TRBJ2-5; D not certain. Germline CDR1 is GTSNPN and CDR2 is SVGIG (reference sequence). V was shortened by 0 bases and J by 0 bases, with 8 bases between the two germline ends. This CDR3 spans 14 amino acids. CDR3 amino acids: CAWSVPGYQETQYF. The CDR3 DNA is TGTGCCTGGAGTGTACCCGGATACCAAGAGACCCAGTACTTC.

The chain is built from TRBV21-1 and TRBJ2-2; the table names TRBD2, a call not compared with the DNA. TRBV21-1 is a recognized pseudogene. The CDR3 is 16 amino acids. The chain's CDR3 is CASSKALGAGGGELFF. CDR3 DNA sequence: TGTGCCAGCAGCAAAGCGCTCGGAGCGGGAGGCGGGGAGCTGTTTTTT.

V and J are TRBV30 and TRBJ2-1; D not resolved. The germline V gene has CDR1 GTSNPN and CDR2 SVGIG (reference sequence). V was shortened by 0 bases and J by 3 bases, with 12 bases between the two germline ends. The CDR3 length is 15 residues. CDR3 protein: CAWSVKTRFYNEQFF. The DNA for the CDR3 is TGTGCCTGGAGTGTAAAAACTCGGTTCTACAATGAGCAGTTCTTC.

Many counts were recorded for this clonotype. The chain joins TRBV7-2 to TRBJ2-1, with unresolved D. This CDR3 has 13 amino acids. The V gene lost 5 bases and the J gene lost 5 bases, with 10 bases spanning the gap. The V gene's germline CDR1 is SGHTA and CDR2 FQGNSA. In DNA, the CDR3 is TGTGCCAGCAGCCCCGGACCAAACAATGAGCAGTTCTTC. This encodes CASSPGPNNEQFF.

The table lists this clonotype with many counts. The genes are TRBV29-1 and TRBJ2-1, with 11 nucleotides matching TRBD2. The CDR3 is made up of 16 amino acids. Germline lookup yields CDR1 SQVTM and CDR2 ANQGSEA. Trimming took 2 bases from V and 7 from J; bases not matched to a gene: 10. The CDR3 loop is CSVETQLAGVINEQFF. The DNA of the CDR3 is TGCAGCGTTGAAACCCAACTAGCGGGAGTTATAAATGAGCAGTTCTTC.

The chain recombines TRBV11-3 with TRBJ2-5; weak D call: TRBD1 (5 bases). Looked up from germline, CDR1 is SGHNT and CDR2 is YENEEA. Trimming cost V 5 bases and J 10 bases, with 17 bases left between them. The CDR3 has 13 amino acids. DNA of the CDR3: TGTGCCAGCAGCCAAAACCCATTAGGGGACCAGTACTTC. Translating gives CASSQNPLGDQYF.

In this sample, this clonotype turned up many times. CDR3 DNA sequence: TGTGCCACCAGTGATGAGCACGGACTAGCGGGAGGGCCCGGCACAGATACGCAGTATTTT. Residues: CATSDEHGLAGGPGTDTQYF. The chain joins TRBV24-1 to TRBJ2-3; 15 positions match TRBD2. The CDR3 consists of 20 residues. Germline V gene data show CDR1 as KGHDR and CDR2 as SFDVKD. The V gene end was trimmed by 3 bases and the J gene end by 1 base; junction bases not matched to a gene: 10.

The chain couples TRBV7-2 to TRBJ2-7, with D possibly being TRBD1 or TRBD2 (7 bases each). Germline V CDR1 and CDR2: SGHTA, FQGNSA. The CDR3 has 15 residues. Deletions cut 5 bases from V and 11 bases from J, with 25 bases between. The CDR3 sequence is CASSHSTGAGGAEYF. CDR3 nucleotide sequence: TGTGCCAGCAGCCATAGCACGGGGGCAGGGGGGGCTGAGTACTTC.

V usage is TRBV7-3 and J usage is TRBJ2-1; no reliable D call. The length of the CDR3 is 15 residues. V was clipped by 2 bases and J by 6 bases, with 14 bases between them. Germline lookup yields CDR1 SGHTA and CDR2 FQGTGA. The CDR3: CASSLGPAGPNEQFF. In DNA, the CDR3 is TGTGCCAGCAGCTTAGGACCAGCAGGCCCCAATGAGCAGTTCTTC.

With respect to this clonotype: The junction and the germline gene differ at one end; a read error may be behind it. The chain has TRBV12-3 or TRBV12-4 and TRBJ2-1, with 7 bases fitting TRBD2. This CDR3 comprises 16 residues. The CDR3 here is CACSFLGGSEGNEQFF. The CDR3 DNA reads as TGTGCCTGCAGTTTCCTAGGCGGGAGCGAGGGCAATGAGCAGTTCTTC.

On this clonotype: The junction and the germline gene differ at one end; a read error may be behind it. The chain carries TRBV20-1 and TRBJ2-1; D is unresolved. CDR1 DFQATT and CDR2 SNEGSKA come from the germline V gene (reference sequence). This CDR3 is 12 amino acids long. In DNA form, the CDR3 reads TGCAATGCTACCTTAGACGGATACGAGCAGTTCTTC. Its protein is CNATLDGYEQFF.

CDR3 DNA: TGTGCCAGCAAAAACACAGAGACCTACGAGCAGTACTTC. It specifies CASKNTETYEQYF. The J gene is TRBJ2-7, the V gene TRBV13, with unresolved D. Looked up from germline, CDR1 is PRHDT and CDR2 is FYEKMQ (reference sequence). The CDR3 runs to 13 residues. V lost 7 bases and J lost 2, with 12 bases in between.

The chain has TRBV28 and TRBJ2-5, with no clear D. CDR3 length equals 13 residues. V lost 7 bases, J lost 4 bases, and 13 bases lay in between. The germline V gene has CDR1 MDHEN and CDR2 SYDVKM. The CDR3: CASTRTAPETQYF. CDR3 nucleotides: TGTGCCAGCACTAGGACCGCCCCAGAGACCCAGTACTTC.

This chain uses TRBV20-1 with TRBJ2-7; perhaps D is TRBD1 or TRBD2 (6 bases each). The V end lost 4 bases, the J end lost 6 bases, and 22 bases lay between the germline ends. CDR1 and CDR2 from the germline V gene are DFQATT and SNEGSKA (reference sequence). The CDR3 sequence is 15 residues long. CDR3 amino acids: CSAMGGTGAPLEQYF. The CDR3 region has the DNA TGCAGTGCTATGGGGGGAACGGGGGCCCCTCTCGAGCAGTACTTC.

This clonotype was counted between two and nine times. This chain uses TRBV5-1 with TRBJ2-3, with D possibly matching TRBD2 (6 bases). Trimming took 0 bases from V and 2 from J, leaving 10 bases between them. The CDR3 runs to 15 residues. The germline CDR1 and CDR2 sequences are SGHRS and YFSETQ. The CDR3 spells CASSLVASVTDTQYF. The CDR3, as DNA: TGCGCCAGCAGCTTGGTTGCTAGCGTCACAGATACGCAGTATTTT. Using reference TRBV5-1 and TRBJ2-3 for the parts outside the CDR3, the full variable domain is KAGVTQTPRYLIKTRGQQVTLSCSPISGHRSVSWYQQTPGQGLQFLFEYFSETQRNKGNFPGRFSGRQFSNSRSEMNVSTLELGDSALYLCASSLVASVTDTQYFGPGTRLTVL.

The rearrangement uses TRBV9 and TRBJ2-1, with TRBD2 identical over 7 bases. In germline, CDR1 is SGDLS, CDR2 YYNGEE. V trimming: 3 bases; J trimming: 7 bases; junction bases outside the gene matches: 7. This CDR3 contains 14 residues. The CDR3 sequence is CASSAERGWNEQFF. CDR3 in DNA: TGTGCCAGCAGCGCCGAGCGGGGTTGGAATGAGCAGTTCTTC. The complete variable domain, with remaining parts taken from reference TRBV9 and TRBJ2-1, reads DSGVTQTPKHLITATGQRVTLRCSPRSGDLSVYWYQQSLDQGLQFLIQYYNGEERAKGNILERFSAQQFPDLHSELNLSSLELGDSALYFCASSAERGWNEQFFGPGTRLTVL.

The chain combines TRBV5-1 with TRBJ2-5; 8 bases agree with TRBD2. The germline V gene has CDR1 SGHRS and CDR2 YFSETQ. With V trimmed by 0 bases and J by 1 base, 2 bases remained unmatched. The CDR3 is made up of 15 amino acids. The CDR3 bases are TGCGCCAGCAGCTTGGGGACTAGCAGCCAAGAGACCCAGTACTTC. This sequence encodes CASSLGTSSQETQYF.

This clonotype was observed a handful of times. The V call is TRBV28, the J call TRBJ2-5, with D possibly being TRBD2 (6 bases). Trimming took 6 bases from V and 5 from J, leaving 10 bases between them. Germline values: CDR1 MDHEN, CDR2 SYDVKM. The CDR3 is made up of 12 amino acids. DNA for the CDR3: TGTGCCAGCAGCGACAGCGGGGAGACCCAGTACTTC. Protein: CASSDSGETQYF. Variable domain in full (rest from reference TRBV28 and TRBJ2-5): DVKVTQSSRYLVKRTGEKVFLECVQDMDHENMFWYRQDPGLGLRLIYFSYDVKMKEKGDIPEGYSVSREKKERFSLILESASTNQTSMYLCASSDSGETQYFGPGTRLLVL.

A remark on this clonotype: Since a much larger clone is just one base distant, this may be a read error. This chain connects TRBV5-1 to TRBJ2-1; 12 bases align to TRBD2. Germline trimming cut 4 bases from V and 5 bases from J; bases unmatched to any gene: 4. This CDR3 region has 15 residues. The V gene's germline CDR1 is SGHRS and CDR2 YFSETQ. CDR3 nucleotides: TGCGCCAGCAGCCGGACTAGCGGGGTACACAATGAGCAGTTCTTC. Translation: CASSRTSGVHNEQFF.

V usage is TRBV18 and J usage is TRBJ1-5; D gene uncertain. The V gene lost 2 bases and the J gene lost 5 bases, with 4 bases spanning the gap. Germline lookup yields CDR1 KGHSH and CDR2 LQKENI. CDR3 size: 12 residues. This CDR3 is CASSPGDQPQHF. For the CDR3, the DNA is TGTGCCAGCTCACCAGGGGATCAGCCCCAGCATTTT.

The chain is built from TRBV12-3 or TRBV12-4 and TRBJ2-1; the match to TRBD2 covers 9 bases. V gave up 3 bases and J gave up 9 bases; unmatched junction bases: 15. The CDR3 runs 17 residues. The CDR3: CASSFDVGGRVTGEQFF. The CDR3, as DNA: TGTGCCAGCAGTTTTGATGTGGGCGGGAGGGTTACAGGTGAGCAGTTCTTC.

J is TRBJ1-6 and V is TRBV5-1, with a tentative D call TRBD1 (5 bases). The CDR3 runs 13 residues. Germline CDR1 is SGHRS and CDR2 is YFSETQ. Trimming left V 0 bases short and J 8 bases short, with 6 bases between. The DNA of the CDR3 is TGCGCCAGCAGCTTGGCAGGGTATTCACCCCTCCACTTT. It codes for CASSLAGYSPLHF.